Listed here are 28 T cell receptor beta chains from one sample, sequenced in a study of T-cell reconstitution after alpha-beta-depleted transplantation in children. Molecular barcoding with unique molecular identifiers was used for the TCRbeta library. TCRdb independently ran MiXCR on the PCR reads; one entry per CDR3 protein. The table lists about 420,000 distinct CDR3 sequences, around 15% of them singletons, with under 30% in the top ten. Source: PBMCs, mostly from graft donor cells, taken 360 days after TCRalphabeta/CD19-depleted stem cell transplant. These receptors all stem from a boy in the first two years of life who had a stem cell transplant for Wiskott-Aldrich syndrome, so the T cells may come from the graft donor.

CDR3 amino acids: CASSGAPQRTGELFF. CDR3 in DNA: TGTGCCAGCAGTGGGGCCCCTCAGCGAACCGGGGAGCTGTTTTTT. The V gene is TRBV25-1, the J gene TRBJ2-2; D ambiguous. V lost 4 bases and J 5 bases, leaving 14 bases between the germline ends. The germline CDR1 and CDR2 sequences are MGHDK and SYGVNS. This CDR3 is built from 15 residues.

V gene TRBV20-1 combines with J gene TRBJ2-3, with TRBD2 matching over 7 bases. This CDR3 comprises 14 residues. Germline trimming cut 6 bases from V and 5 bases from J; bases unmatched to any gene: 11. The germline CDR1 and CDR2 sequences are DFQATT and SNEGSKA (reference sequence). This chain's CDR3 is CSALRAGVRDTQYF. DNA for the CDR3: TGCAGTGCCTTGCGGGCGGGAGTAAGAGATACGCAGTATTTT.

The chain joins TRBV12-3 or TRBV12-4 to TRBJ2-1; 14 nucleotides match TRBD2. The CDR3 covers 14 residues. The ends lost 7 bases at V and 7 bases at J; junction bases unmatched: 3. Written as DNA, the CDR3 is TGTGCCAGCAAGACTAGCGGGAGGGGTAATGAGCAGTTCTTC. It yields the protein CASKTSGRGNEQFF.

CDR3 protein: CAISESRQGRNEQYF. CDR3 DNA: TGTGCCATCAGTGAGTCCCGACAGGGGAGGAACGAGCAGTACTTC. The chain recombines TRBV10-3 with TRBJ2-7, with 8 bases identical to TRBD1. The J segment lost 5 bases and the V segment lost 0 bases, leaving 6 bases of the junction unmatched. Germline CDR1 ENHRY, CDR2 SYGVKD. The CDR3 is made up of 15 amino acids.

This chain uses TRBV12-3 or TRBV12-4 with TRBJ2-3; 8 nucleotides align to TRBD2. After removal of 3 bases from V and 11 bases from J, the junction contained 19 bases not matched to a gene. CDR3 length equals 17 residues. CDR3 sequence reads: CASSFHGRAWKGNWQYF. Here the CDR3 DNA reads TGTGCCAGCAGTTTTCACGGGAGGGCCTGGAAGGGTAACTGGCAGTATTTT.

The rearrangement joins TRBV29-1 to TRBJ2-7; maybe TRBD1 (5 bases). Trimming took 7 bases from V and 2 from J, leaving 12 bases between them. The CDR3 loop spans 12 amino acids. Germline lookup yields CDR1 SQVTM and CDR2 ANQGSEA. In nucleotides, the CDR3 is TGCAGCGCTACAAGGGGTGCCTACGAGCAGTACTTC. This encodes CSATRGAYEQYF.

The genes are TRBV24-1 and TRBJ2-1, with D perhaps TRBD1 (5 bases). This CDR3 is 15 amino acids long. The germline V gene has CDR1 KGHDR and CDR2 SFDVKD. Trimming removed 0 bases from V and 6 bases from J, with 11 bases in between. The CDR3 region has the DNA TGTGCCACCAGTGATTTGGGTGCAGGGCCCAATGAGCAGTTCTTC. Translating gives CATSDLGAGPNEQFF.

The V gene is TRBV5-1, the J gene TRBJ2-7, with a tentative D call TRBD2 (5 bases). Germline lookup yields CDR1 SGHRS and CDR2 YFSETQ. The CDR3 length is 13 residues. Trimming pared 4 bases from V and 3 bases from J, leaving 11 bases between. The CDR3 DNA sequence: TGCGCCAGCAGCCCCGGACGGGACTACGAGCAGTACTTC. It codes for CASSPGRDYEQYF. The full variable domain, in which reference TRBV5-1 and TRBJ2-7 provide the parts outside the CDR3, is KAGVTQTPRYLIKTRGQQVTLSCSPISGHRSVSWYQQTPGQGLQFLFEYFSETQRNKGNFPGRFSGRQFSNSRSEMNVSTLELGDSALYLCASSPGRDYEQYFGPGTRLTVT.

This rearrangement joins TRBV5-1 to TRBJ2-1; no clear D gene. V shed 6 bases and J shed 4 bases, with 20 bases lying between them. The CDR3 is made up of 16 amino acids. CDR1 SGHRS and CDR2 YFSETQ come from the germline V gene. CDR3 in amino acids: CASTPPERWRYNEQFF. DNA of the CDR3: TGCGCCAGCACCCCGCCGGAACGTTGGCGGTACAATGAGCAGTTCTTC.

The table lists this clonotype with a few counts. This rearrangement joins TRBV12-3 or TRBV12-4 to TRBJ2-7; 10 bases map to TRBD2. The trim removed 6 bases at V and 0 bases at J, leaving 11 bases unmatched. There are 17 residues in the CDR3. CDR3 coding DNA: TGTGCCAGCAGCCATAGCCTAGCGGGGGATTCCTCCTACGAGCAGTACTTC. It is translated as CASSHSLAGDSSYEQYF.

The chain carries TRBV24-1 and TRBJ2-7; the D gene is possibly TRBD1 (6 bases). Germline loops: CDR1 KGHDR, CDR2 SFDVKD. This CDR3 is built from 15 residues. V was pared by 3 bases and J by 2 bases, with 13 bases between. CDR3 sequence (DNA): TGTGCCACCAGTGATACCACAGGGCTGGCCTACGAGCAGTACTTC. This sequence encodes CATSDTTGLAYEQYF.

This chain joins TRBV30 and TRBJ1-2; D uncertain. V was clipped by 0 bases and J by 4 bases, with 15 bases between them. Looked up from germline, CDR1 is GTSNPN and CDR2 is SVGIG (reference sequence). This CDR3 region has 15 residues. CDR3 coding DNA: TGTGCCTGGAGTGTATCGCGTCAGACCATCTATGGCTACACCTTC. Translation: CAWSVSRQTIYGYTF.

The CDR3 DNA sequence: TGTGCCAGCAGCTTAAGACTAGAGTTTGCCTACGAGCAGTACTTC. Amino acid sequence: CASSLRLEFAYEQYF. The rearrangement uses TRBV7-2 and TRBJ2-7; maybe TRBD2 (6 bases). V lost 2 bases and J lost 2, with 13 bases in between. The CDR3 covers 15 residues. Germline V gene lookup returns CDR1 SGHTA and CDR2 FQGNSA.

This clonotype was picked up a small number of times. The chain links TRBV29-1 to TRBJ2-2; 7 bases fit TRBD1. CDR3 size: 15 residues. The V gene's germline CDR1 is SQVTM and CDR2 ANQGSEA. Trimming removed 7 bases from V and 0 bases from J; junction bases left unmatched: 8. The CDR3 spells CSAISRGSNTGELFF. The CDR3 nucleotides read TGCAGCGCGATTTCCAGGGGGTCGAACACCGGGGAGCTGTTTTTT.

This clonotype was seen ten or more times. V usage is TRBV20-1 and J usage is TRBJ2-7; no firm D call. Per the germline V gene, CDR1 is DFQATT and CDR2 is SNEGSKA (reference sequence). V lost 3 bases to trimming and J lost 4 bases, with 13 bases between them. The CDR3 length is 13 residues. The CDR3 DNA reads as TGCAGTGCTAGCGAGACGGTTTCTTACGAGCAGTACTTC. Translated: CSASETVSYEQYF.

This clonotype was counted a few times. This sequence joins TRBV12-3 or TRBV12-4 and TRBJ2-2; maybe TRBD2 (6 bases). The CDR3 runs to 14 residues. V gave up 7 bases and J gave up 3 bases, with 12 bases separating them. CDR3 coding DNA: TGTGCCAGCATAACCGGGACTTACACCGGGGAGCTGTTTTTT. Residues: CASITGTYTGELFF.

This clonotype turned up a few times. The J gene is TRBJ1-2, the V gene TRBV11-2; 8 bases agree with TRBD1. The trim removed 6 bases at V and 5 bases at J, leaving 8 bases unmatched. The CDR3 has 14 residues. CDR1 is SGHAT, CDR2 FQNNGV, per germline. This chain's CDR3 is CASSTGTGLYGYTF. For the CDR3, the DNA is TGTGCCAGCAGTACCGGGACAGGACTATATGGCTACACCTTC.

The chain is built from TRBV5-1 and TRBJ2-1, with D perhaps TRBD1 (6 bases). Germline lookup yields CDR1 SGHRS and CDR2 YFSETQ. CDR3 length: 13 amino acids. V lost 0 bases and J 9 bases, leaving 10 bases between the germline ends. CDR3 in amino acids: CASSLGHRVEQFF. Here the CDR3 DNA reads TGCGCCAGCAGCTTGGGGCACAGGGTTGAGCAGTTCTTC.

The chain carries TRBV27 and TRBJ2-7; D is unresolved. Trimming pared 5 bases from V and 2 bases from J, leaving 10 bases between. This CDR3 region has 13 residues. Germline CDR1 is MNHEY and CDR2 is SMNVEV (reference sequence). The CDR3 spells CASSRGPPYEQYF. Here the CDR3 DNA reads TGTGCCAGCAGTCGCGGACCACCCTACGAGCAGTACTTC.

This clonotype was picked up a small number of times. CDR3 region: CASSLGQGVTYNEQFF. The CDR3 DNA is TGTGCCAGCAGTTTAGGACAGGGCGTCACCTACAATGAGCAGTTCTTC. This chain uses TRBV12-3 or TRBV12-4 with TRBJ2-1; 7 positions match TRBD1. V lost 1 base, J lost 2 bases, and 5 bases stayed unmatched. The CDR3 totals 16 residues.

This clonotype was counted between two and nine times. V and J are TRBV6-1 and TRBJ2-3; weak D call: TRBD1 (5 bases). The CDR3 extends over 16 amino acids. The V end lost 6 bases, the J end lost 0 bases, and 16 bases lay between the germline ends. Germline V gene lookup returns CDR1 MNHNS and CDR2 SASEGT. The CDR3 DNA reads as TGTGCCAGCAGGCAACACCAGGGAAGAAGCACAGATACGCAGTATTTT. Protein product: CASRQHQGRSTDTQYF.

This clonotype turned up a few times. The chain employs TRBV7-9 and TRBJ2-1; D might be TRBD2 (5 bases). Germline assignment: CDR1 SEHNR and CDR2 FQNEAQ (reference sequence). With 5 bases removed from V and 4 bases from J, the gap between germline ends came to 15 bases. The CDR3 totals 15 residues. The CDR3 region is CASSHGGRDYNEQFF. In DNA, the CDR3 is TGTGCCAGCAGCCACGGCGGACGGGATTACAATGAGCAGTTCTTC.

CDR3 region: CASSLGLRGETQYF. CDR3 sequence (DNA): TGTGCCAGCAGCTTAGGTCTTAGGGGAGAGACCCAGTACTTC. This sequence joins TRBV7-2 and TRBJ2-5; D may be TRBD1 (5 bases). V dropped 1 base and J dropped 4 bases, with 10 bases sitting between them. Germline V gene sequence: CDR1 SGHTA, CDR2 FQGNSA. This CDR3 comprises 14 residues.

In DNA form, the CDR3 reads TGTGCCACCGCCACCGGTGGTGGCTACACCTTC. This encodes CATATGGGYTF. The chain carries TRBV24-1 and TRBJ1-2; D uncertain. This CDR3 has 11 amino acids. V lost 9 bases and J 7 bases, leaving 11 bases between the germline ends. Germline V gene lookup returns CDR1 KGHDR and CDR2 SFDVKD.

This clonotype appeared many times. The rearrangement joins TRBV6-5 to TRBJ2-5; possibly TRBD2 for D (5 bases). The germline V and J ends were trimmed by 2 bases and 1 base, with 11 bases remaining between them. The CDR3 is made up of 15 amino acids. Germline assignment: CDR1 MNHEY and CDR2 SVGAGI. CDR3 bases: TGTGCCAGCAGTTACGACTTGACTACCCAAGAGACCCAGTACTTC. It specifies CASSYDLTTQETQYF.

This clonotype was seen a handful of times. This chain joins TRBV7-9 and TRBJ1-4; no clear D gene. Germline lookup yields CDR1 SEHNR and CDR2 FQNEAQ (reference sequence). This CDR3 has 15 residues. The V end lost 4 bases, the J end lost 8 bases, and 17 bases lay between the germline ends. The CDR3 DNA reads TGTGCCAGCAGCTCTCCGGGGAGGAGCAGGGAAAAACTGTTTTTT. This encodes CASSSPGRSREKLFF.

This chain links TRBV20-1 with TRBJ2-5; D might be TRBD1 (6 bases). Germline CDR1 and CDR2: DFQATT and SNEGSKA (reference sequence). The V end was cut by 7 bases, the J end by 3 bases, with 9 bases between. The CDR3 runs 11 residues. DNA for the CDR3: TGCAGTGTCACAGGGAAAGAGACCCAGTACTTC. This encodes CSVTGKETQYF.

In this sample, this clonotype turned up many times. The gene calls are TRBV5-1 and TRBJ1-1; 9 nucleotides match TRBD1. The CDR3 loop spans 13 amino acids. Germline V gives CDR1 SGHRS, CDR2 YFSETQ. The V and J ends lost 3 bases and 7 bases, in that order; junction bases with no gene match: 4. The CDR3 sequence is CASSWGQGVEAFF. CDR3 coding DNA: TGCGCCAGCAGCTGGGGACAGGGAGTTGAAGCTTTCTTT.